This TCR beta chain was obtained from a study of blood T cell repertoires in COVID-19 (dated by TCRdb to about 2020). Describing the broader study: Collaborator samples came from the United States, Italy and Spain and covered acute and convalescent phases of COVID-19. Where HLA class I and class II types were available, the types were taken from metadata supplied by the sample provider, not from assay-based typing. Samples came from the ongoing ImmuneRACE study (first 160 participants) plus 1,254 subjects from 6 global collaborators. The repertoires were released in a freely available public database intended as a resource for research on the immune response to SARS-CoV-2. The prospective study material was composed of cDNA or gDNA derived from T cells, B-cell-depleted T cells, or PBMCs. Deeply sampled blood TCRbeta repertoires from subjects exposed to, actively infected with, or recovered from COVID-19 were included in the dataset. A de-identified subject ID, COVID-19 status, age in years and sex were almost always included in the sample metadata. What the study reported, not specific to this receptor: How much clinical and demographic metadata was included differed by source and by participant, and the metadata was provided uncurated.

As for this clone: Its antigen is unknown. Base-call qualities are not available, and no considerably larger clone is one nucleotide away.

Reading from cysteine to phenylalanine, the CDR3 counts 11 amino acids. Just the 33-base CDR3 DNA is kept, in frame starting at base 1. Via the germline V gene (reference sequence), CDR1 is DFQATT and CDR2 SNEGSKA. Cut back by 7 bases and 7 bases, the V and J ends lie 10 bases apart. The collaborating institutions used their own protocols to collect whole blood in K2EDTA tubes. Collaborator samples were shipped for TCRbeta analysis as frozen whole blood, isolated PBMCs, or DNA extracted from either sample type. TCRbeta CDR3 regions were amplified from genomic DNA using the immunoSEQ Assay, a bias-controlled multiplex PCR. The published analysis was carried out like this. Within the assay, amplification of reference gene primers was used to estimate how many nucleated cells each sample contained. To quantify the absolute abundance of each unique TCRbeta CDR3 rearrangement, sequence reads were collapsed and filtered. Productive Simpson clonality was computed per sample as the square root of Simpson's diversity index over productive rearrangements. TCRdb re-hosts the immuneACCESS table, in-frame sequences only. Its copies lack some clones; in the studies checked, an unresolved V gene accounts for under half of them, and the cause for the rest is not known. V and J calls and clone size are as listed in that table; D and trimming were resolved from the DNA. This sample lists some 160,000 clones; about 80% were detected once. The ten biggest clones cover more than 1.5% of the sample.

This clonotype was obtained from a human donor in a cohort sampled during active COVID-19. The sequenced sample consisted of peripheral blood. Recombination joined TRBV20-1 with TRBJ1-4, with an unclear D gene assignment. The DNA sequence follows: TGCAGTGTGATGGTCGGTGAAAAACTGTTTTTT. The encoded protein is CSVMVGEKLFF.